The TCR beta chain described here comes from a study of brain T cells in children with intractable seizures (dated by TCRdb to the early 2020s). Looking at the study overall: Resected brain tissue from 45 to 60 pediatric epilepsy surgery cases was first screened for immune gene transcripts using a NanoString immunology panel. Among the approximately 12 selected surgery cases, eight also had pre-surgery blood sequenced, leaving four with brain tissue only. Overall results and qualifications from the work: Sequencing depth differed between pre- and post-surgery blood, so clones missing from the pre-surgery sample may reflect undersampling. Viral specificity was inferred only from CDR3 sequence similarity, and patients' HCMV serostatus was unknown.

According to the study, the label for this sample's time point signals: blood from clinic visit 5 months post-surgery; TSC patient then seizure free. The surgery cases with the highest brain T cell transcript signatures were chosen for TCR beta chain sequencing of brain tissue, and also of blood when blood was available. Patients had been treated with at least one anti-epileptic drug before surgery. TCR-sequenced patients were children with drug-resistant epilepsy due to tuberous sclerosis complex, focal cortical dysplasia, Rasmussen encephalitis or hemimegalencephaly. The Monarch genomic DNA purification kit was used to extract bulk genomic DNA from unsorted brain tissue and from whole blood. About this clone itself: Its antigen is unknown. Per-base quality was not reported, and no clone a single base away is much larger than it.

The immunoSEQ assay was applied to genomic DNA to generate the TCR beta chain sequences. The source study handled its data this way. CDR3 sequences not starting with the conserved framework cysteine at position 104 were manually removed. To get clonality, the normalized Shannon's Diversity Index was subtracted from one, giving values from 0 (maximal diversity) to 1 (oligoclonal). To check whether a given CDR3 had different frequencies in two samples, for example brain versus blood, chi-squared comparison-of-proportions tests were used. Public clonotypes were identified through searches of immuneACCESS, and similarity to known antiviral clonotypes was evaluated with the VDJdb browser. Imported from immuneACCESS, the table was reduced by TCRdb to in-frame sequences with V and J called. These copies leave out some clones; in studies compared against another copy, an unresolved V gene accounts for under half, and the cause of the remainder is not known. Clone size and the V and J calls come from that table; the DNA yielded D and trimming. Present in this sample are about 340,000 clones, over 90% of which were seen just once. The biggest ten clones account for 5.7% of the sample.

The sequence came from a boy younger than two with tuberous sclerosis and intractable seizures. This specimen was peripheral blood, taken roughly 5 months after surgery.

The DNA sequence follows: TGTGCCAGTATGGACAGGAGTTTCCAAGAGACCCAGTACTTC. This sequence encodes CASMDRSFQETQYF. Recombination linked TRBV2 to TRBJ2-5, with 7 junctional bases fitting TRBD1. Here V drops 9 bases and J drops 1 base, and the junction holds 8 bases not matched to any gene. The CDR3 measures 14 amino acids from cysteine to phenylalanine. Here the CDR3 DNA is all that survives: 42 bases in frame from base 1. For CDR1 and CDR2, the germline V gene lists SNHLY and FYNNEI. Outside the CDR3, residues come from the reference TRBV2 and TRBJ2-5 proteins, so the full variable domain is: EPEVTQTPSHQVTQMGQEVILRCVPISNHLYFYWYRQILGQKVEFLVSFYNNEISEKSEIFDDQFSVERPDGSNFTLKIRSTKLEDSAMYFCASMDRSFQETQYFGPGTRLLVL.